A selection of T cell receptor beta chains follows, all from one sample in a study of shared clonotypes between healthy human individuals. The repertoire was sequenced with immunoSEQ multiplex PCR; TCRdb's copy has only in-frame clones and lacks some. Here the sample spans just over 2,000,000 clones, approximately 95% being singletons. The sample was naive CD8+ T cells sorted from blood. The receptors here all came from a man aged 18 to 35 in good health. Both conserved end residues are part of each CDR3. A D gene is named only where the DNA matches it firmly. Size values are once, few and many counts, or a class for expanded clones, and some rows have none.

NA	NA	TRBV5-6	TRBJ2-3	CASSLMQDTDTQYF	TGTGCCAGCAGCCTGATGCAGGACACAGATACGCAGTATTTT
once	NA	TRBV4-3	TRBJ2-7	CASSQAEGAYEQYF	TGCGCCAGCAGCCAAGCGGAAGGGGCCTACGAGCAGTACTTC
NA	TRBD2	TRBV4-3	TRBJ2-7	CASSQEVASGSYEQYF	TGCGCCAGCAGCCAAGAGGTGGCTAGCGGGAGCTACGAGCAGTACTTC
NA	TRBD1	TRBV4-1	TRBJ2-7	CASSPTGGIYEQYF	TGCGCCAGCAGCCCTACAGGGGGCATCTACGAGCAGTACTTC
NA	NA	TRBV7-9	TRBJ1-1	CASSLGSGLNF	TGTGCCAGCAGCTTAGGGTCCGGCCTGAACTTT
NA	TRBD1	TRBV7-6	TRBJ1-1	CASSLGTGVTEAFF	TGTGCCAGCAGCTTAGGGACAGGGGTCACTGAAGCTTTCTTT
NA	NA	TRBV4-1	TRBJ2-7	CASSQGGQGPYEQYF	TGCGCCAGCAGCCAAGGAGGGCAGGGACCCTACGAGCAGTACTTC
NA	NA	TRBV20-1	TRBJ2-1	CSAADTNEQFF	TGCAGTGCTGCGGACACGAATGAGCAGTTCTTC
NA	NA	TRBV5-6	TRBJ2-6	CASSFSGANVLTF	TGTGCCAGCAGCTTCTCTGGGGCCAACGTCCTGACTTTC
NA	TRBD2	TRBV15	TRBJ2-5	CATSPPGGAQETQYF	TGTGCCACCAGCCCCCCGGGGGGGGCCCAAGAGACCCAGTACTTC
NA	NA	TRBV7-9	TRBJ2-7	CASSSSWAFGYEQYF	TGTGCCAGCAGCTCGAGCTGGGCCTTTGGCTACGAGCAGTACTTC
NA	NA	TRBV7-6	TRBJ2-7	CASSLTGTDPSYEQYF	TGTGCCAGCAGCTTAACGGGAACCGACCCTAGCTACGAGCAGTACTTC
NA	TRBD1	TRBV29-1	TRBJ2-2	CSVEDRDRGRLDTGELFF	TGCAGCGTTGAAGATAGGGACAGGGGGCGTCTGGACACCGGGGAGCTGTTTTTT
NA	TRBD2	TRBV5-5	TRBJ2-7	CASSKRTSGVYEQYF	TGTGCCAGCAGCAAAAGGACTAGCGGGGTCTACGAGCAGTACTTC
NA	TRBD2	TRBV14	TRBJ2-7	CASSHRTSGMNEQYF	TGTGCCAGCAGCCACCGGACTAGCGGGATGAACGAGCAGTACTTC
once	NA	TRBV9	TRBJ1-6	CASSAGYSPLHF	TGTGCCAGCAGCGCCGGTTATTCACCCCTCCACTTT
NA	NA	TRBV4-1	TRBJ1-2	CASSLISGEARYTF	TGCGCCAGCAGCCTTATCTCAGGGGAAGCCCGCTACACCTTC
NA	NA	TRBV30	TRBJ1-1	CAWSVRGASEAFF	TGTGCCTGGAGTGTGAGGGGGGCAAGTGAAGCTTTCTTT
few	TRBD1	TRBV19	TRBJ2-7	CASSPGTAYEQYF	TGTGCCAGTAGTCCGGGGACAGCCTACGAGCAGTACTTC
NA	TRBD1	TRBV2	TRBJ1-2	CASSVGGLDYGYTF	TGTGCCAGCAGTGTAGGGGGCTTGGACTATGGCTACACCTTC
NA	TRBD2	TRBV4-3	TRBJ2-7	CASSQDYSRGAYEQYF	TGCGCCAGCAGCCAAGATTACTCGCGGGGGGCCTACGAGCAGTACTTC
NA	NA	TRBV19	TRBJ2-7	CASSPAGSYEQYF	TGTGCCAGTAGTCCCGCGGGGTCCTACGAGCAGTACTTC
NA	NA	TRBV19	TRBJ1-5	CASSISSYEQPQHF	TGTGCCAGTAGTATCTCATCGTATGAACAGCCCCAGCATTTT
once	NA	TRBV4-1	TRBJ2-3	CASSPLGGGAELTDTQYF	TGCGCCAGCAGCCCGCTGGGGGGCGGAGCAGAGTTGACAGATACGCAGTATTTT
NA	NA	TRBV5-6	TRBJ2-7	CASSLSASSSYEQYF	TGTGCCAGCAGCTTGTCGGCTAGCAGTTCCTACGAGCAGTACTTC
NA	TRBD1	TRBV5-1	TRBJ2-7	CASSLDRGPYEQYF	TGCGCCAGCAGTCTCGACAGGGGGCCCTACGAGCAGTACTTC
NA	TRBD1	TRBV19	TRBJ2-4	CASSRDRELAKNIQYF	TGTGCCAGTAGTAGAGACAGGGAACTAGCCAAAAACATTCAGTACTTC
NA	NA	TRBV19	TRBJ1-2	CASSIAVDVHHYGYTF	TGTGCCAGTAGTATAGCCGTTGACGTACACCACTATGGCTACACCTTC